This T cell receptor (beta chain) comes out of a study of blood T cell repertoires in COVID-19. Study context: The study drew acute and convalescent COVID-19 samples from the United States, Italy and Spain.

Membership in each cohort depended on participant-reported clinical history. J lost 3 bases, V lost 6 bases, and 7 bases had no gene match. CDR3 length equals 14 residues. Germline V lookup: CDR1 MNHEY, CDR2 SVGAGI. Sequencing used immunoSEQ multiplex PCR; TCRdb keeps in-frame clones, though not all of them. There are 200,000 to 300,000 clones in the sample; approximately 85% occur only once, and approximately 9.6% lies in the top ten. V is TRBV6-5 and J is TRBJ1-2, with TRBD1 identical over 7 bases. Sequenced material: PBMCs or T cells enriched from blood (not recorded which). The sequence came from a woman between 50 and 59 years old with acute COVID-19. CDR3 DNA: TGTGCCAGCAGATCACCCGGGACAGACTATGGCTACACCTTC. Its translation: CASRSPGTDYGYTF.